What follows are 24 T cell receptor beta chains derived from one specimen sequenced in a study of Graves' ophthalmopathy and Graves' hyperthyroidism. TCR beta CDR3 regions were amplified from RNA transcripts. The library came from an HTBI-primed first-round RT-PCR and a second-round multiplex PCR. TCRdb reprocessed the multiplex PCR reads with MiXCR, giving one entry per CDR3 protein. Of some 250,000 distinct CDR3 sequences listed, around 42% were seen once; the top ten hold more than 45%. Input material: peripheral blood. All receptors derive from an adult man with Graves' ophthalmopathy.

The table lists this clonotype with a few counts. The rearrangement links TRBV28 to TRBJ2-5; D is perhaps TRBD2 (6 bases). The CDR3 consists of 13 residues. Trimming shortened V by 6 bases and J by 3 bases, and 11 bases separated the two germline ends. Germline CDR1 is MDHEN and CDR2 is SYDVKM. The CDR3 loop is CASSAGREETQYF. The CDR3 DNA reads TGTGCCAGCAGCGCGGGAAGGGAAGAGACCCAGTACTTC. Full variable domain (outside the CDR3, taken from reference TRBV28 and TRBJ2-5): DVKVTQSSRYLVKRTGEKVFLECVQDMDHENMFWYRQDPGLGLRLIYFSYDVKMKEKGDIPEGYSVSREKKERFSLILESASTNQTSMYLCASSAGREETQYFGPGTRLLVL.

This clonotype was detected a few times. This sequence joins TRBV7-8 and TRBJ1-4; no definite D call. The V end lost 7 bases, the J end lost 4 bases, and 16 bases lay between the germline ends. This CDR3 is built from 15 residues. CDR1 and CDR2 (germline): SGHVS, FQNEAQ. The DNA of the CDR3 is TGTGCCAGCACTAAGTGGCAGCTACTTAATGAAAAACTGTTTTTT. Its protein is CASTKWQLLNEKLFF.

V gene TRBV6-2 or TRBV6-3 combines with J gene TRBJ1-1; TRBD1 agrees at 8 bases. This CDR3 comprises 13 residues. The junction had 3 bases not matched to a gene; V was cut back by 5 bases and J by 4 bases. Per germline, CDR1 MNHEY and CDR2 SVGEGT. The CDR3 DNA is TGTGCCAGCAGTCACGACAGGGGCACTGAAGCTTTCTTT. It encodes CASSHDRGTEAFF.

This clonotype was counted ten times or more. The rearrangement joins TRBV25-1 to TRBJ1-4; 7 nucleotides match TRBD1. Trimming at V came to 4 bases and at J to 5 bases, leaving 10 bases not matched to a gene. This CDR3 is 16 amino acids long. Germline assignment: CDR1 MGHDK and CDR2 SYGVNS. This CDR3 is CASSATQGESNEKLFF. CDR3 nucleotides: TGTGCCAGCAGTGCCACCCAGGGGGAGTCGAATGAAAAACTGTTTTTT.

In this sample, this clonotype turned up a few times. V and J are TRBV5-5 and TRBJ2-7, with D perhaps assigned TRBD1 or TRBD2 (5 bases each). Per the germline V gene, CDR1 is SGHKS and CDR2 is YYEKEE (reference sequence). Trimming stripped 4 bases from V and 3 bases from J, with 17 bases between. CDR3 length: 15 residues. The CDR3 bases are TGTGCCAGCAGCCAGGGTCTAGAAGAGGGCTACGAGCAGTACTTC. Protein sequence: CASSQGLEEGYEQYF.

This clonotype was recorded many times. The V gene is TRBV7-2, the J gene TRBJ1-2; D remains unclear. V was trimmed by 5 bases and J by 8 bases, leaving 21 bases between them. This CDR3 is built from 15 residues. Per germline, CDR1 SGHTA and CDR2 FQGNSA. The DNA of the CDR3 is TGTGCCAGCAGCACTAGGGCGGCAGGCGCGTCGGGCTACACCTTC. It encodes CASSTRAAGASGYTF. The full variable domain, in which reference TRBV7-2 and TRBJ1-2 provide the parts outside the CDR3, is GAGVSQSPSNKVTEKGKDVELRCDPISGHTALYWYRQSLGQGLEFLIYFQGNSAPDKSGLPSDRFSAERTGGSVSTLTIQRTQQEDSAVYLCASSTRAAGASGYTFGSGTRLTVV.

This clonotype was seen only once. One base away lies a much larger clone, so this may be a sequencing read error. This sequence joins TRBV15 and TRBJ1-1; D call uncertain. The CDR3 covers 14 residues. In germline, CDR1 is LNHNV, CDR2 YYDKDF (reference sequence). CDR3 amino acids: CAISIRVGGTEAFF. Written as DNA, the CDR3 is TGTGCCATCAGCATCCGGGTTGGTGGCACTGAAGCTTTCTTT.

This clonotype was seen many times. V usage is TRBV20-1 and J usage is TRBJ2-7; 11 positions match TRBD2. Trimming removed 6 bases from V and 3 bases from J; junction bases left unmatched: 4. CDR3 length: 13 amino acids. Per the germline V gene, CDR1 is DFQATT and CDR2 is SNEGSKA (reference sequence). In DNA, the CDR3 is TGCAGTGCCAATAGCGGGAGGGACTACGAGCAGTACTTC. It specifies CSANSGRDYEQYF.

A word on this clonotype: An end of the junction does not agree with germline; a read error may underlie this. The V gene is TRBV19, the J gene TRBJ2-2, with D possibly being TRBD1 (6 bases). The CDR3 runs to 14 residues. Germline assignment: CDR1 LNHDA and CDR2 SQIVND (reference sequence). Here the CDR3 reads CASRRGMSTGELLF. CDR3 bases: TGTGCCAGTAGGAGGGGGATGAGCACCGGGGAGCTGCTTTTT. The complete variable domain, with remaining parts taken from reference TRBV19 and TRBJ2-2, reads DGGITQSPKYLFRKEGQNVTLSCEQNLNHDAMYWYRQDPGQGLRLIYYSQIVNDFQKGDIAEGYSVSREKKESFPLTVTSAQKNPTAFYLCASRRGMSTGELLFGEGSRLTVL.

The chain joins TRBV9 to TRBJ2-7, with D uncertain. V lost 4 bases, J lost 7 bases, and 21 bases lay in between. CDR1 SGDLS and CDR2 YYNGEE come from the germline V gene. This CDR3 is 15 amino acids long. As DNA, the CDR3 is TGTGCCAGCAGCCAAGTCCGACTGGGCTCCAGGGAGCAGTACTTC. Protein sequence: CASSQVRLGSREQYF.

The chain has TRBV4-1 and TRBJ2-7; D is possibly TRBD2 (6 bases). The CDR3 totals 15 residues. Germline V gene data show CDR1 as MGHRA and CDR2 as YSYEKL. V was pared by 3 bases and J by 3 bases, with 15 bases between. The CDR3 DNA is TGCGCCAGCAGCCACCGATCTTCGGGAGTCTACGAGCAGTACTTC. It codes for CASSHRSSGVYEQYF.

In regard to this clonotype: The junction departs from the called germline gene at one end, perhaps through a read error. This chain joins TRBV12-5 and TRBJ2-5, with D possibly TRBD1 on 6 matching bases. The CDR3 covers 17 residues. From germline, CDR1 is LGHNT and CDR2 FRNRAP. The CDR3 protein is CASGLGTVLRGQETQHF. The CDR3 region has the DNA TGTGCTAGTGGTTTGGGGACAGTTTTACGTGGGCAAGAGACCCAGCACTTC.

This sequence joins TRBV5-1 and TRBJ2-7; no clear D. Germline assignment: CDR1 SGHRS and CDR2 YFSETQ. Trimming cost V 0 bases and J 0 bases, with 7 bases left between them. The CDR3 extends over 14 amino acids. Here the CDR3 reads CASSLATSSYEQYF. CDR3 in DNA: TGCGCCAGCAGCTTGGCCACGAGCTCCTACGAGCAGTACTTC.

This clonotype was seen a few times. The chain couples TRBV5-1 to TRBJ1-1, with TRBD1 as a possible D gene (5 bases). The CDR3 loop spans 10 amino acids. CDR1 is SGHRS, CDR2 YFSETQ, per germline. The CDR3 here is CARGRPEAFF. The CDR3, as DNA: TGCGCTCGGGGCAGGCCCGAAGCTTTCTTT.

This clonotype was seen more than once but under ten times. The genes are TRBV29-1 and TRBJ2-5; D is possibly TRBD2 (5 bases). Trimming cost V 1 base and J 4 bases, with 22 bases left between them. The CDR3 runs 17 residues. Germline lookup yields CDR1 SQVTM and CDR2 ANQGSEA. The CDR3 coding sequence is TGCAGCGTTGAAGGCACTCTAGGGCAGAGGGTTGGAGAGACCCAGTACTTC. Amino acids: CSVEGTLGQRVGETQYF.

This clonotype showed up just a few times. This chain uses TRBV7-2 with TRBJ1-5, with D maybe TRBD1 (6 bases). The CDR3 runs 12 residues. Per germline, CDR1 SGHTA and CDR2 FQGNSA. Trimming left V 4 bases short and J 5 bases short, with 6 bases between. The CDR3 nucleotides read TGTGCCAGCAGCTCAGGGGATCAGCCCCAGCATTTT. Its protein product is CASSSGDQPQHF.

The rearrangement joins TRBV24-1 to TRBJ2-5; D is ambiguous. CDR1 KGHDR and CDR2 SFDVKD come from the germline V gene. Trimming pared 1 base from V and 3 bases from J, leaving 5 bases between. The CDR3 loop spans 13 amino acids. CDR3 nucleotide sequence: TGTGCCACCAGTGATTTTGGAAAAGAGACCCAGTACTTC. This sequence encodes CATSDFGKETQYF.

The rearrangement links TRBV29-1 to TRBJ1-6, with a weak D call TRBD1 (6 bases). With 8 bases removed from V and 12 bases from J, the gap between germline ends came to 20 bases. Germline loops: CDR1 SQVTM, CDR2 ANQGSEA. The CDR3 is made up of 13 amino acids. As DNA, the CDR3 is TGCAGCAGCCCGACAGTTGGGGGACAACCCCTCCACTTT. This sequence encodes CSSPTVGGQPLHF.

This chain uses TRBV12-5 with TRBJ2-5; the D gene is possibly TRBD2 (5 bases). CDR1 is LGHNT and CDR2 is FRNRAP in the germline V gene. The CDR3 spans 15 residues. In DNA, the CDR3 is TGTGCCAGCAGCGATTCGTACTGGAGGCAAGAGACCCAGTACTTC. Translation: CASSDSYWRQETQYF. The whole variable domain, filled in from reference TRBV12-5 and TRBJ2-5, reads DARVTQTPRHKVTEMGQEVTMRCQPILGHNTVFWYRQTMMQGLELLAYFRNRAPLDDSGMPKDRFSAEMPDATLATLKIQPSEPRDSAVYFCASSDSYWRQETQYFGPGTRLLVL.

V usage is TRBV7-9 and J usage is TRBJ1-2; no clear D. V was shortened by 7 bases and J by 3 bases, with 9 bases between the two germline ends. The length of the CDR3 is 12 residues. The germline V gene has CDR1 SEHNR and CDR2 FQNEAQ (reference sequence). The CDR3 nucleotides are TGTGCCAGCAATTTTCCCCACTATGGCTACACCTTC. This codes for CASNFPHYGYTF.

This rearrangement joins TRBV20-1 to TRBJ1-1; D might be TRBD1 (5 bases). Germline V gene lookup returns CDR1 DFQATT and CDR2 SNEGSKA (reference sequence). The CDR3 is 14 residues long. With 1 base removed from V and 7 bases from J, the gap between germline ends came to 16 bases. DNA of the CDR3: TGCAGTGCTAGAGCTACCAGCAGTGGGGGTGAAGCTTTCTTT. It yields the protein CSARATSSGGEAFF.

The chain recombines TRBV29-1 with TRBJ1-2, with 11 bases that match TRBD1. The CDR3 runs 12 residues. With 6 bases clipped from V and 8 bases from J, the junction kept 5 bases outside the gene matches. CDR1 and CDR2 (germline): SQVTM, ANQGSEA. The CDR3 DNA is TGCAGCGTGCCTGGGACAGGGGGAGGCTACACCTTC. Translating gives CSVPGTGGGYTF.

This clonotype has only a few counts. CDR3 sequence reads: CASSSGVAVGGQPQHF. CDR3 nucleotide sequence: TGTGCCAGCAGTTCGGGGGTGGCCGTAGGAGGTCAGCCCCAGCATTTT. The chain recombines TRBV12-3 or TRBV12-4 with TRBJ1-5; D may be TRBD1 (5 bases). The CDR3 length is 16 residues. V was shortened by 4 bases and J by 6 bases, with 19 bases between the two germline ends.

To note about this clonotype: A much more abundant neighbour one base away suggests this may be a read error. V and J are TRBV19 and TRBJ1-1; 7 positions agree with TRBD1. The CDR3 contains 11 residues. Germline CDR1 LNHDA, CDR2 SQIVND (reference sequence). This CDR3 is CVSSQGQTAFF. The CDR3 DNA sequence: TGTGTCAGTAGTCAGGGACAGACGGCTTTCTTT.